Shown below are 7 T cell receptor beta chains from a single sample sequenced in a study of blood T cell repertoires in COVID-19. Profiled with immunoSEQ multiplex PCR; TCRdb holds only in-frame clones, not every one. The sample comprises fewer than 200,000 clones, about 74% of which are singletons, and less than 3% rests with the top ten. The sample comprised peripheral blood. The receptor source for this set is a woman at least 80 years old with acute or convalescent COVID-19.

The V and J genes are TRBV6-2 or TRBV6-3 and TRBJ1-1, with D unclear. This CDR3 spans 13 amino acids. Germline V gives CDR1 MNHEY, CDR2 SVGEGT. V lost 2 bases, J lost 7 bases, and 11 bases lay in between. This CDR3 is CASSYPDEREAFF. CDR3 nucleotides: TGTGCCAGCAGTTACCCGGATGAGCGTGAAGCTTTCTTT.

Many counts were recorded for this clone. The chain joins TRBV7-9 to TRBJ2-4, with TRBD2 as a possible D gene (7 bases). Trimming removed 1 base at V and 5 bases at J, with 9 bases between. CDR1 is SEHNR, CDR2 FQNEAQ, per germline (reference sequence). The CDR3 covers 14 residues. The CDR3 is CASSLVGGQNIQYF. The CDR3 nucleotides read TGTGCCAGCAGCTTAGTCGGGGGGCAAAACATTCAGTACTTC.

This chain links TRBV29-1 with TRBJ1-1; D unclear. The V gene lost 4 bases and the J gene lost 2 bases, with 11 bases spanning the gap. The germline V gene has CDR1 SQVTM and CDR2 ANQGSEA. The CDR3 is 13 residues long. CDR3 DNA: TGCAGCGTTGTAGGCAGCGCTAACACTGAAGCTTTCTTT. Its translation is CSVVGSANTEAFF.

This clone was counted only a few times. J is TRBJ1-1 and V is TRBV19, with no clear D. From germline, CDR1 is LNHDA and CDR2 SQIVND (reference sequence). Trimming removed 7 bases from V and 6 bases from J, with 15 bases in between. CDR3 length: 13 residues. The CDR3 DNA is TGTGCCAGTACCACTCTAGGAAGCGCTGAAGCTTTCTTT. This gives the protein CASTTLGSAEAFF.

The rearrangement joins TRBV29-1 to TRBJ2-3; tentative D call: TRBD1 (5 bases). CDR3 length: 12 amino acids. The germline V gene has CDR1 SQVTM and CDR2 ANQGSEA. Trimming took 3 bases from V and 6 from J, leaving 10 bases between them. The CDR3 spells CSVDPQGDTQYF. In DNA form, the CDR3 reads TGCAGCGTTGACCCCCAGGGCGATACGCAGTATTTT.

J is TRBJ2-5 and V is TRBV2, with D possibly being TRBD1 (5 bases). V lost 4 bases to trimming and J lost 4 bases, with 10 bases between them. Germline CDR1 is SNHLY and CDR2 is FYNNEI. CDR3 length: 13 residues. CDR3 sequence (DNA): TGTGCCAGCAGTGGGGGCCCCGGAGAGACCCAGTACTTC. This codes for CASSGGPGETQYF.

The J gene is TRBJ2-7, the V gene TRBV2; 14 bases are a match to TRBD2. In germline, CDR1 is SNHLY, CDR2 FYNNEI. CDR3 length: 16 residues. J gave up 4 bases and V 4 bases, and 6 bases lay outside the gene matches. In DNA form, the CDR3 reads TGTGCCAGCAGTGGGGGGACTAGCGGGAGTAAGTACGAGCAGTACTTC. This encodes CASSGGTSGSKYEQYF.